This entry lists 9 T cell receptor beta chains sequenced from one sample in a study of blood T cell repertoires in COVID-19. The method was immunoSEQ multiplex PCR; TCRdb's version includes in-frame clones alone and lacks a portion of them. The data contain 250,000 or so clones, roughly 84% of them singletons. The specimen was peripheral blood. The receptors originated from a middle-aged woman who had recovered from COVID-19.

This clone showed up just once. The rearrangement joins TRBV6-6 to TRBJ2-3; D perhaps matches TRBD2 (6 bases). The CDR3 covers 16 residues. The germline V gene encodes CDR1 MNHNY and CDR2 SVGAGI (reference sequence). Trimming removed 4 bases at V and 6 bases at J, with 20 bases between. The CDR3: CASSFLLAQLTDTQYF. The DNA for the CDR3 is TGTGCCAGCAGTTTCCTACTAGCCCAGTTAACGGATACGCAGTATTTT.

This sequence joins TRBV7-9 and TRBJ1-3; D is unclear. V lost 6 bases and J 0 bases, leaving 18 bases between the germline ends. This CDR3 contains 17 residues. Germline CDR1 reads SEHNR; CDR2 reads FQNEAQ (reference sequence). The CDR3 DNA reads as TGTGCCAGCAGTCCCCCCCCACGACTCAGCTCTGGAAACACCATATATTTT. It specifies CASSPPPRLSSGNTIYF.

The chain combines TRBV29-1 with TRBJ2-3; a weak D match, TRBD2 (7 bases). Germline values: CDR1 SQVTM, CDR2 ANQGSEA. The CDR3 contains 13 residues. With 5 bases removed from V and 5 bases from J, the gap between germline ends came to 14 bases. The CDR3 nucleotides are TGCAGCGTTTTGGGGGGGCGCATAGATACGCAGTATTTT. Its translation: CSVLGGRIDTQYF.

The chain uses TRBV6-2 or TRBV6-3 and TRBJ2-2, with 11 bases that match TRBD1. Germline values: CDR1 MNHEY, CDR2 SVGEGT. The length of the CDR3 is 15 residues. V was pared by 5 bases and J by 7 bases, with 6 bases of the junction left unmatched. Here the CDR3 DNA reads TGTGCCAGCAGTAGGACAGGGGGCGTTAGCGGGGAGCTGTTTTTT. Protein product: CASSRTGGVSGELFF.

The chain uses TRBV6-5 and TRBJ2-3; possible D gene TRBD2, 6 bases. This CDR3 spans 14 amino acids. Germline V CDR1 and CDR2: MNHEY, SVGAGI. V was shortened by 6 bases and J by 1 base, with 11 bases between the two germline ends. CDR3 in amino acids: CASSRDSRTDTQYF. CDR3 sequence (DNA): TGTGCCAGCAGCCGGGACTCCCGCACAGATACGCAGTATTTT.

CDR3 bases: TGTGCCAGCAGCGCACACTCAGGCGGGAGCGCTGGCTACACCTTC. Its translation is CASSAHSGGSAGYTF. The rearrangement uses TRBV7-2 and TRBJ1-2; D is undetermined. The CDR3 sequence is 15 residues long. Germline CDR1 reads SGHTA; CDR2 reads FQGNSA. V lost 5 bases to trimming and J lost 7 bases, with 20 bases between them.

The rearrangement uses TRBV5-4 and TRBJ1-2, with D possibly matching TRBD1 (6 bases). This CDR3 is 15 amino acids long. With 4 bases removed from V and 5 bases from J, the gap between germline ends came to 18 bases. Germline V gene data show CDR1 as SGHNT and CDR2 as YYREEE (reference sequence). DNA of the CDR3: TGTGCCAGCAGCATGGGAGGCGGGGGCTTTTATGGCTACACCTTC. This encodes CASSMGGGGFYGYTF.

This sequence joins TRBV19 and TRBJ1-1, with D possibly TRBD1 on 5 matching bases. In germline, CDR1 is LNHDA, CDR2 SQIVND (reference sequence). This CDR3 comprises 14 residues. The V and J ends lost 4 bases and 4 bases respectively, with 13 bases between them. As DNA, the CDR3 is TGTGCCAGTAGTACCCAGACAGTCATCACTGAAGCTTTCTTT. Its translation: CASSTQTVITEAFF.

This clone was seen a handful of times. For the CDR3, the DNA is TGTGCAAGTCGCTTAGGGGCAGGGAAGACCGGGGAGCTGTTTTTT. Its protein is CASRLGAGKTGELFF. This chain joins TRBV12-2 and TRBJ2-2; TRBD1 reflects the table's D call only, with no check against the DNA. TRBV12-2 is classified as a pseudogene. The CDR3 is made up of 15 amino acids.